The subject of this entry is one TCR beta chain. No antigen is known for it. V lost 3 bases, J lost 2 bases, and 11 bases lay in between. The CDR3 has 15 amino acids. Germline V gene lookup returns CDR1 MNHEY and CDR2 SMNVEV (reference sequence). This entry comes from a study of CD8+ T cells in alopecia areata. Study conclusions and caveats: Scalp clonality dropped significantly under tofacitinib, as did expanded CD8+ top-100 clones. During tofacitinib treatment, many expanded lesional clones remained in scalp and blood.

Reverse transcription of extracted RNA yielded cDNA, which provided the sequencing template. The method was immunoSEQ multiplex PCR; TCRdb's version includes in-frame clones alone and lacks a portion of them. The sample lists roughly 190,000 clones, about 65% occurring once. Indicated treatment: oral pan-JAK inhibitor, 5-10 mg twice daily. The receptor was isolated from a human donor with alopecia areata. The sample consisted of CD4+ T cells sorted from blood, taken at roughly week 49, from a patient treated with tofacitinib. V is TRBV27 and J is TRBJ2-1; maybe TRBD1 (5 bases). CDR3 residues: CASSLRQQTYNEQFF. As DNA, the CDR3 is TGTGCCAGCAGTTTGAGACAGCAAACCTACAATGAGCAGTTCTTC.